This T cell receptor beta chain was sequenced for a study of CD8 T cells in Susac syndrome. At the level of the study: Blood was drawn from patients with Susac syndrome. At that point, they were therapy-naive, on corticosteroids, or on intravenous immunoglobulin alone.

V was clipped by 4 bases and J by 6 bases, with 11 bases between them. Per the germline V gene, CDR1 is SEHNR and CDR2 is FQNEAQ (reference sequence). The CDR3 has 13 amino acids. Random hexamers primed reverse transcription of about 0.45 to 1 ug RNA. Amplification of TCR beta CDR3 used immunoSEQ multiplex PCR across 54 Vbeta and 13 Jbeta. TCRdb reanalysed the immunoSEQ multiplex PCR reads using MiXCR and keeps one entry per CDR3 protein. Among around 130,000 distinct CDR3 sequences listed, roughly 94% were seen once. As concerns this clonotype: Its antigen remains unknown.

Points from the study as a whole: Clonal CD8+ expansion in Susac was highest in TEMRA cells and active patients. The number of Susac-specific public clones found was approximately 16 in total CD8+ repertoires and several in CD8+ TEMRA repertoires.

The chain is built from TRBV7-9 and TRBJ2-3, with D perhaps matching TRBD1 (6 bases). The sequenced sample was CD8+ T cells from PBMCs. The sequence was obtained from a human donor with Susac syndrome. The DNA of the CDR3 is TGTGCCAGCAGCTCCCCCAGGGGTGATACGCAGTATTTT. This codes for CASSSPRGDTQYF.